This paragraph reports one T cell receptor beta chain. The antigen is not known. Sequencing was performed with immunoSEQ multiplex PCR; in TCRdb, only in-frame clones are kept and a portion is missing. The sample consists of roughly 58,000 clones, roughly 87% of them appearing once. These data come from a study of lymphopenia after photon versus proton radiotherapy. Whole-study findings and limits: Better survival with proton therapy was suggested as possible, not demonstrated. Proton therapy kept repertoires fairly stable, unlike photons, which gained effector/memory cells. Oligoclonal CD8+ Temra expansion after nadir drove photon patients' diversity drop.

Germline-derived CDR1 and CDR2 are SGHVS and FQNEAQ. This CDR3 region has 14 residues. Deletions cut 2 bases from V and 3 bases from J, with 11 bases between. The chain joins TRBV7-8 to TRBJ2-7; D is ambiguous. This receptor was identified in an older man with esophageal cancer. Source: peripheral blood, taken from a patient treated with proton-based radiotherapy. CDR3 sequence (DNA): TGTGCCAGCAGCTTACGTGGCAGATACTACGAGCAGTACTTC. Protein sequence: CASSLRGRYYEQYF.